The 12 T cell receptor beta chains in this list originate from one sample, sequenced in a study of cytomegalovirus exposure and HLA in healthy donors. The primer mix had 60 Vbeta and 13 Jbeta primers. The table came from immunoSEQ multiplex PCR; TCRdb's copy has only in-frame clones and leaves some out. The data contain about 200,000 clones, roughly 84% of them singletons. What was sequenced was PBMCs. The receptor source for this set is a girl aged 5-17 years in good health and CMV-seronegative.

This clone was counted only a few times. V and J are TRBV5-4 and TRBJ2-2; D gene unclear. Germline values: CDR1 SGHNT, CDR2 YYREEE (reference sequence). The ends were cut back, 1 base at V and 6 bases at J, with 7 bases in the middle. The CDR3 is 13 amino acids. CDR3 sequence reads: CASSLLSSGELFF. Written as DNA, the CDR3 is TGTGCCAGCAGCTTGTTATCGTCCGGGGAGCTGTTTTTT. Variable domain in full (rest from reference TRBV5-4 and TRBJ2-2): ETGVTQSPTHLIKTRGQQVTLRCSSQSGHNTVSWYQQALGQGPQFIFQYYREEENGRGNFPPRFSGLQFPNYSSELNVNALELDDSALYLCASSLLSSGELFFGEGSRLTVL.

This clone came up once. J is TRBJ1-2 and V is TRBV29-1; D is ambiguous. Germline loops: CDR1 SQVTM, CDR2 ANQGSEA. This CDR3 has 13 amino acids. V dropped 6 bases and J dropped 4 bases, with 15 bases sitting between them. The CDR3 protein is CSVDPAGGYGYTF. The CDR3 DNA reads TGCAGCGTAGATCCGGCAGGAGGCTATGGCTACACCTTC.

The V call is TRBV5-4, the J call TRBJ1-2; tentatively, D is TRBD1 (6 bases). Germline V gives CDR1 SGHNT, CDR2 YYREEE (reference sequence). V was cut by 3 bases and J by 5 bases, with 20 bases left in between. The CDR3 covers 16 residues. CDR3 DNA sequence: TGTGCCAGCAGCTCGGGGATACAGGGAAACCGATATGGCTACACCTTC. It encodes CASSSGIQGNRYGYTF. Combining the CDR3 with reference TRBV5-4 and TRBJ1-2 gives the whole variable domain ETGVTQSPTHLIKTRGQQVTLRCSSQSGHNTVSWYQQALGQGPQFIFQYYREEENGRGNFPPRFSGLQFPNYSSELNVNALELDDSALYLCASSSGIQGNRYGYTFGSGTRLTVV.

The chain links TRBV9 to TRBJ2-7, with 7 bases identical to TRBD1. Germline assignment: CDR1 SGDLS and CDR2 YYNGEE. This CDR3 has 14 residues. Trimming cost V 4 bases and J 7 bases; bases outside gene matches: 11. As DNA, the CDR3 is TGTGCCAGCAGCCGAGACAGGGCAATGGTAGAGCAGTACTTC. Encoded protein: CASSRDRAMVEQYF. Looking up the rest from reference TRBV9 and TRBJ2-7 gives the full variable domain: DSGVTQTPKHLITATGQRVTLRCSPRSGDLSVYWYQQSLDQGLQFLIQYYNGEERAKGNILERFSAQQFPDLHSELNLSSLELGDSALYFCASSRDRAMVEQYFGPGTRLTVT.

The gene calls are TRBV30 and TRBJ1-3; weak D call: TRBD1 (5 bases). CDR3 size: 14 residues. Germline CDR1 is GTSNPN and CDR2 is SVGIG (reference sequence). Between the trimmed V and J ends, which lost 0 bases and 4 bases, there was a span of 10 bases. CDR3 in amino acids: CAWSVGGAGNTIYF. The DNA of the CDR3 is TGTGCCTGGAGTGTGGGGGGAGCGGGAAACACCATATATTTT.

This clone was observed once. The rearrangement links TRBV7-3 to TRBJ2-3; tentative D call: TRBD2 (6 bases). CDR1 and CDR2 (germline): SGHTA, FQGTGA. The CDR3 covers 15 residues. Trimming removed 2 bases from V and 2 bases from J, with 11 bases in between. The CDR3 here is CASSLLGGDTDTQYF. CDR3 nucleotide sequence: TGTGCCAGCAGCTTACTCGGCGGGGACACAGATACGCAGTATTTT.

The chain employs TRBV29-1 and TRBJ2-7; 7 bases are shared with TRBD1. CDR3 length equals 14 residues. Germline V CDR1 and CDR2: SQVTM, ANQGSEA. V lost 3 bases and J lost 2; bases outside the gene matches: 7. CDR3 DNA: TGCAGCGTTGACCGGGACAGCAACCCCTACGAGCAGTACTTC. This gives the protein CSVDRDSNPYEQYF.

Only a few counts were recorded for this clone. The CDR3, as DNA: TGTGCCAGCTCACCGTCACTAGTAGCCGGGGTCAGTAATTCACCCCTCCACTTT. It translates to CASSPSLVAGVSNSPLHF. The rearrangement joins TRBV18 to TRBJ1-6, with D hard to call. Looked up from germline, CDR1 is KGHSH and CDR2 is LQKENI. V shed 3 bases and J shed 6 bases, with 21 bases lying between them. This CDR3 has 18 residues.

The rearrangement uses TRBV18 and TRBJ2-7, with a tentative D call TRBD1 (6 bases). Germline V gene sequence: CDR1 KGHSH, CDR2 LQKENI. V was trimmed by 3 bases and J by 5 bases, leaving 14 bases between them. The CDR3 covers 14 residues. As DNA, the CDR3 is TGTGCCAGCTCACCCCAGGGGAAGGACAACGAGCAGTACTTC. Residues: CASSPQGKDNEQYF.

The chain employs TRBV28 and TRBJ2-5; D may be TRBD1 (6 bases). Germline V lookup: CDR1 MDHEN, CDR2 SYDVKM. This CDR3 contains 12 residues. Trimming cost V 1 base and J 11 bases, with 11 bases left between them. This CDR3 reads CASSLSDRPQYF. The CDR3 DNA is TGTGCCAGCAGTTTATCCGACAGGCCACAGTACTTC.

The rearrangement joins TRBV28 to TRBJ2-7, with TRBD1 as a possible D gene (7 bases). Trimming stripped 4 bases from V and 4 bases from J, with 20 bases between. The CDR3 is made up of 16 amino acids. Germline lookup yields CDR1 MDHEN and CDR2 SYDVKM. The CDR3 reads CASSYYLTGRSYEQYF. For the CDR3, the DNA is TGTGCCAGCAGTTACTACTTGACAGGGAGGTCTTACGAGCAGTACTTC.

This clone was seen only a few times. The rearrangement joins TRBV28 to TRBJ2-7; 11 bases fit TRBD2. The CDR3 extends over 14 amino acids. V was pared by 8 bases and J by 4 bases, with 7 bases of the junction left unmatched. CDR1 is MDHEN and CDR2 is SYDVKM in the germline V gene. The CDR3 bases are TGTGCCAGCGTGCGACTAGCGGGAACATACGAGCAGTACTTC. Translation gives CASVRLAGTYEQYF.